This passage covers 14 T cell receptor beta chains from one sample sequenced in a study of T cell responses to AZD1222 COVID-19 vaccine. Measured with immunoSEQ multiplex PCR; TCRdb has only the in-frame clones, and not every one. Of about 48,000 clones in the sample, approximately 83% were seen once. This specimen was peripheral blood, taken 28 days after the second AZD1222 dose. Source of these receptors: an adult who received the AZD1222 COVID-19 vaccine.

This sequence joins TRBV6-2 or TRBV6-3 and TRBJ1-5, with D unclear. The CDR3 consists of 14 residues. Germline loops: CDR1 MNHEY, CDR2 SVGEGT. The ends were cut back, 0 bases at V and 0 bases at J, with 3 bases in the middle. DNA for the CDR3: TGTGCCAGCAGTTACTCTGGTAGCAATCAGCCCCAGCATTTT. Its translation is CASSYSGSNQPQHF.

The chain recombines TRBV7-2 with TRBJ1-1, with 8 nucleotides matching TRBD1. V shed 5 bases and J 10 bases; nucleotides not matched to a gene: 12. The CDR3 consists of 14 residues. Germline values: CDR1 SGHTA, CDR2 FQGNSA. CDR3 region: CASSRVLTGGGAFF. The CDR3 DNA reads TGTGCCAGCAGCCGGGTCCTTACAGGGGGGGGAGCTTTCTTT.

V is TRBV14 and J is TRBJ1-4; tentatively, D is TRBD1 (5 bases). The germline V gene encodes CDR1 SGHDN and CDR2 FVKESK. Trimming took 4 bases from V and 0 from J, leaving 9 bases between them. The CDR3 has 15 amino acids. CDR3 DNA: TGTGCCAGCAGCCTAGTCAGGGCAACTAATGAAAAACTGTTTTTT. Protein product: CASSLVRATNEKLFF.

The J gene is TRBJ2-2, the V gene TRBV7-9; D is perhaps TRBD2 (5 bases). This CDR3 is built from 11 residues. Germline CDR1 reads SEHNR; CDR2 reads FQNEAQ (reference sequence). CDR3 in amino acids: CARERLGELFF. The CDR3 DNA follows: TGTGCGAGGGAACGCCTCGGGGAGCTGTTTTTT.

CDR3 residues: CASSVAGRQETQYF. DNA for the CDR3: TGTGCCAGCAGCGTAGCGGGCAGGCAAGAGACCCAGTACTTC. The chain combines TRBV9 with TRBJ2-5; no clear D. Germline CDR1 is SGDLS and CDR2 is YYNGEE. Trimming left V 0 bases short and J 2 bases short, with 8 bases between. The CDR3 runs 14 residues.

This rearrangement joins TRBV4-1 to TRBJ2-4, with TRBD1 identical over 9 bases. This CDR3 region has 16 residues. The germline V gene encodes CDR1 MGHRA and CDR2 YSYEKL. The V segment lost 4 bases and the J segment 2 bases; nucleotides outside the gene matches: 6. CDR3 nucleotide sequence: TGCGCCAGCAGCCTGGGGACAGGGAGGACCAAAAACATTCAGTACTTC. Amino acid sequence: CASSLGTGRTKNIQYF.

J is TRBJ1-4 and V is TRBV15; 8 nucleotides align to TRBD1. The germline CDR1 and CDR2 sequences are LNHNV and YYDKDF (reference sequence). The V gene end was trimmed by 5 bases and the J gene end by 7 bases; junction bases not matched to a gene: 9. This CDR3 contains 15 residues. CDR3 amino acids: CATSRPDRGFEKLFF. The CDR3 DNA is TGTGCCACCAGCCGGCCCGACAGGGGTTTTGAAAAACTGTTTTTT.

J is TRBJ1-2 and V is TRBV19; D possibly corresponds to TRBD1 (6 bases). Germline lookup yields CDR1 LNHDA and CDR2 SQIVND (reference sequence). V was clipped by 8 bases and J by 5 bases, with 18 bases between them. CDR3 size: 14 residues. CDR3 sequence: CASRILGGAYGYTF. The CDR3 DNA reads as TGTGCCAGTCGGATACTTGGGGGGGCATATGGCTACACCTTC.

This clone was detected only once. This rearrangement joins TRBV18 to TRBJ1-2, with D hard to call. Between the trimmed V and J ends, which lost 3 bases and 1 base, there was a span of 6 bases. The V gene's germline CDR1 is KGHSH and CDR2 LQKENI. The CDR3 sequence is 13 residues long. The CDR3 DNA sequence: TGTGCCAGCTCACCGGACGGTAACTATGGCTACACCTTC. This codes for CASSPDGNYGYTF.

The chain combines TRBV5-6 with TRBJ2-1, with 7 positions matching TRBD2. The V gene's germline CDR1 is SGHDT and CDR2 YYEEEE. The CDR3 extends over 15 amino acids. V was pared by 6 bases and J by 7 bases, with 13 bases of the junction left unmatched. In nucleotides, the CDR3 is TGTGCCAGCAACTCAGGACTAGTCAGGCCAAATGAGCAGTTCTTC. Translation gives CASNSGLVRPNEQFF.

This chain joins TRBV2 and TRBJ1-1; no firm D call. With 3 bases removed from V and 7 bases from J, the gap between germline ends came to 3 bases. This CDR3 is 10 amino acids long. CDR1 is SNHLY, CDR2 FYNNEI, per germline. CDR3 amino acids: CASSDDEAFF. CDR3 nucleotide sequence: TGTGCCAGCAGTGACGATGAAGCTTTCTTT.

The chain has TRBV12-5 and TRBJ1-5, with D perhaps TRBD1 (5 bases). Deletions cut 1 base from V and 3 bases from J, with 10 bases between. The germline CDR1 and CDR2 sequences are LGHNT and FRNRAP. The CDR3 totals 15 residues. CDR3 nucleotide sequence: TGTGCTAGTGGTTTGGGTCAGGGTTACAATCAGCCCCAGCATTTT. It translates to CASGLGQGYNQPQHF. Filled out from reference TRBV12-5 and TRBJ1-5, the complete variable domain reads DARVTQTPRHKVTEMGQEVTMRCQPILGHNTVFWYRQTMMQGLELLAYFRNRAPLDDSGMPKDRFSAEMPDATLATLKIQPSEPRDSAVYFCASGLGQGYNQPQHFGDGTRLSIL.

The DNA of the CDR3 is TGTGCCAGCAGCCAAGTTTCAGCGAGCTCTGGAAACACCATATATTTT. Translating it yields CASSQVSASSGNTIYF. The V call is TRBV14, the J call TRBJ1-3; D gene unclear. V shed 1 base and J shed 0 bases, with 10 bases lying between them. Germline V gene sequence: CDR1 SGHDN, CDR2 FVKESK. The CDR3 has 16 amino acids.

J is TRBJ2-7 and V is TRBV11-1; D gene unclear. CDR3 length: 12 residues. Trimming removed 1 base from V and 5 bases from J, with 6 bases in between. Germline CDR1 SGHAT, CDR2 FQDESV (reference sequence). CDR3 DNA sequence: TGTGCCAGCAGCTTAGAAAGGAACGAGCAGTACTTC. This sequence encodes CASSLERNEQYF.